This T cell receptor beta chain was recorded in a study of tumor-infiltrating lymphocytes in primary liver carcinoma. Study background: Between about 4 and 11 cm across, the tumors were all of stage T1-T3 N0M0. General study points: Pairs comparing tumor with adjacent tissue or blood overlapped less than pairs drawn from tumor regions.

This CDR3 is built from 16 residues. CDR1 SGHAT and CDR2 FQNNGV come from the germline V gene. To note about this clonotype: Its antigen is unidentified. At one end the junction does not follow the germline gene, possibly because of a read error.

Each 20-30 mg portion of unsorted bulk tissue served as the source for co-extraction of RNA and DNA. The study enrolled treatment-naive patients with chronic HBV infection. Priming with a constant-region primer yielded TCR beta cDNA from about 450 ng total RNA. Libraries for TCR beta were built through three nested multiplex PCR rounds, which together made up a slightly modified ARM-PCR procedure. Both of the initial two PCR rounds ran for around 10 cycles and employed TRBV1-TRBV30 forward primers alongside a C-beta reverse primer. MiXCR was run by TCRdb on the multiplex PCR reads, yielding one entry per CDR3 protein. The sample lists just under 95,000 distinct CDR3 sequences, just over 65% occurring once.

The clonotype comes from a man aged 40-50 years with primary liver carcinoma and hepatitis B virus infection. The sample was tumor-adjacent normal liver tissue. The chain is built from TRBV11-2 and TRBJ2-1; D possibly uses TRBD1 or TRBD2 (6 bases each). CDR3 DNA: TGTGCCAGTAGCCCGCCCGGTGGGGGGCCCTACAATGAACAGTTCTTC. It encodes CASSPPGGGPYNEQFF.